This T cell receptor (beta chain) was obtained from a study of neurological immune-mediated disorders. General study findings and limits: CDR3 amino acid sequences of expanded clones were not shared across subjects, a result suggesting private repertoires in all groups. Multiple sclerosis, the disease with the least TCR clonal expansion, fell below healthy controls, whereas HTLV-1-associated myelopathy showed the most.

Germline CDR1 is DFQATT and CDR2 is SNEGSKA (reference sequence). The CDR3 is 13 amino acids. Details on this clonotype: What it binds is unknown.

Time point reported: technical triplicate 2. With 10-nucleotide random UMIs, 5'RACE was used to make the cDNA. TCRdb itself ran the 5' RACE reads through MiXCR, one entry per CDR3 protein. In the table there are under 70,000 distinct CDR3 sequences, about 24% of which are singletons. The chain couples TRBV20-1 to TRBJ1-5; no reliable D call. Specimen: PBMCs. The clonotype comes from a man aged 55-75 years with HTLV-1-associated myelopathy (HAM/TSP). CDR3: CRPLQGLTQPQHF. CDR3 nucleotides: TGCAGGCCACTACAAGGTCTAACTCAGCCCCAGCATTTT.